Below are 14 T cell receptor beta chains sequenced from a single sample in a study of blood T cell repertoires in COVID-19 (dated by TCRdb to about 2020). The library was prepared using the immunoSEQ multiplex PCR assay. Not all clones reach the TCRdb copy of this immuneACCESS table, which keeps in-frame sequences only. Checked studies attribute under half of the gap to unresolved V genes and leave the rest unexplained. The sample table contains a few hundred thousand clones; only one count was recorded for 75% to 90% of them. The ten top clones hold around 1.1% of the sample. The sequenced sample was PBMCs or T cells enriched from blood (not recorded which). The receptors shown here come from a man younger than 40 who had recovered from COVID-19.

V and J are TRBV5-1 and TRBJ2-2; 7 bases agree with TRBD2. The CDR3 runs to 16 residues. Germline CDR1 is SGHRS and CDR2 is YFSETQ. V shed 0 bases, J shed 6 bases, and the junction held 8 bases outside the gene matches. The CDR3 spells CASSLVGAGDAGELFF. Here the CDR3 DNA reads TGCGCCAGCAGCTTGGTCGGGGCGGGAGATGCCGGGGAGCTGTTTTTT.

The CDR3 DNA reads as TGTGCCAGCAGGACGACGCTGACAGGTGAAGCTTTCTTT. This translates into CASRTTLTGEAFF. The chain recombines TRBV28 with TRBJ1-1; a weak D match, TRBD1 (6 bases). V lost 6 bases, J lost 7 bases, and 15 bases lay in between. This CDR3 contains 13 residues. CDR1 is MDHEN and CDR2 is SYDVKM in the germline V gene.

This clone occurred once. CDR3 coding DNA: TGTGCCAGCGGTGGACAGTTAAACACTGAAGCTTTCTTT. Protein: CASGGQLNTEAFF. The chain links TRBV2 to TRBJ1-1, with D perhaps matching TRBD1 (6 bases). Germline V gene data show CDR1 as SNHLY and CDR2 as FYNNEI. The V end was cut by 8 bases, the J end by 2 bases, with 12 bases between. The CDR3 sequence is 13 residues long. Complete variable domain (other parts from reference TRBV2 and TRBJ1-1): EPEVTQTPSHQVTQMGQEVILRCVPISNHLYFYWYRQILGQKVEFLVSFYNNEISEKSEIFDDQFSVERPDGSNFTLKIRSTKLEDSAMYFCASGGQLNTEAFFGQGTRLTVV.

The CDR3 region has the DNA TGTGCCAGCAGCCCGGGCGGGAGCATCTGGGACATTCAGTACTTC. Protein product: CASSPGGSIWDIQYF. The rearrangement uses TRBV27 and TRBJ2-4, with 7 bases matching TRBD2. In germline, CDR1 is MNHEY, CDR2 SMNVEV (reference sequence). The V and J ends lost 6 bases and 8 bases, in that order; junction bases with no gene match: 13. This CDR3 has 15 amino acids.

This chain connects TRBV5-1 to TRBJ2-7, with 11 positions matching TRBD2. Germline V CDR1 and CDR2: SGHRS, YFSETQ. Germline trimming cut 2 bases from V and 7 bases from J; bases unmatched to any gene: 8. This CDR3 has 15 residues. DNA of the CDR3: TGCGCCAGCAGCTTTACTAGCGGGAGTTCGCGGGAGCAGTACTTC. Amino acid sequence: CASSFTSGSSREQYF.

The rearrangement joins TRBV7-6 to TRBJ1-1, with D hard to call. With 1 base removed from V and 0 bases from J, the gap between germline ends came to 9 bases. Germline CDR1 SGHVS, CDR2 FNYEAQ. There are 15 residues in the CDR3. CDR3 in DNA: TGTGCCAGCAGCTTAGGTGCAGATGTGAACACTGAAGCTTTCTTT. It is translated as CASSLGADVNTEAFF.

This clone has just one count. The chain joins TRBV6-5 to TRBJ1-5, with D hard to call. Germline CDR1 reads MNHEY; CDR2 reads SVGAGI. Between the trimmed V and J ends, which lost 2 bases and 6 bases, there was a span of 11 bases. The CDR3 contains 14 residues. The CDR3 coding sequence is TGTGCCAGCAGTTACGAGGGTGACGGTCAGCCCCAGCATTTT. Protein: CASSYEGDGQPQHF.

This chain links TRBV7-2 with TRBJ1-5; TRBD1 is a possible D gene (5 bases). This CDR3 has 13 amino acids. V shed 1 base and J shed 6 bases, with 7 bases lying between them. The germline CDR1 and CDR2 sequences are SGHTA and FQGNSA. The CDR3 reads CASSLGRGQPQHF. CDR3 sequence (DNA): TGTGCCAGCAGCTTAGGAAGGGGTCAGCCCCAGCATTTT.

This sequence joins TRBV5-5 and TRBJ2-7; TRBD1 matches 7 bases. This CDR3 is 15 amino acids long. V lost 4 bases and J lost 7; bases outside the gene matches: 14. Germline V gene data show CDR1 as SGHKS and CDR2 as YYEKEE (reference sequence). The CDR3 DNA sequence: TGTGCCAGCAGCCGCCACCCCGACAGGGTTCGTGAGCAGTACTTC. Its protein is CASSRHPDRVREQYF.

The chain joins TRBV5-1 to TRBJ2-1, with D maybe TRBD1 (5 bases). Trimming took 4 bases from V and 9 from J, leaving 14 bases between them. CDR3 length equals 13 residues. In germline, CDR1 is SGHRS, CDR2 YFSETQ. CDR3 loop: CASSRPVQGEQFF. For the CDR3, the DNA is TGCGCCAGCAGCCGCCCGGTTCAGGGTGAGCAGTTCTTC. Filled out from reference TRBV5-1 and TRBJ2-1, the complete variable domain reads KAGVTQTPRYLIKTRGQQVTLSCSPISGHRSVSWYQQTPGQGLQFLFEYFSETQRNKGNFPGRFSGRQFSNSRSEMNVSTLELGDSALYLCASSRPVQGEQFFGPGTRLTVL.

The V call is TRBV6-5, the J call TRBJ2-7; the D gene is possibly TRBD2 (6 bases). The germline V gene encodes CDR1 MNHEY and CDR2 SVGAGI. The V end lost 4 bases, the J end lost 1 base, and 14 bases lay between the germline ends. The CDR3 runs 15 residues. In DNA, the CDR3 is TGTGCCAGCAGTTCCCTGGGGGACTCATCCTACGAGCAGTACTTC. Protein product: CASSSLGDSSYEQYF.

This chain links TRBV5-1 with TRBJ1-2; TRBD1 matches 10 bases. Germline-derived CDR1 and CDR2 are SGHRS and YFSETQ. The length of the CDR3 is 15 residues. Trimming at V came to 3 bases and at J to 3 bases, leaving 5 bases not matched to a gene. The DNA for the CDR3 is TGCGCCAGCAGCTCCCCTGACAGGGGGCACTATGGCTACACCTTC. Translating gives CASSSPDRGHYGYTF. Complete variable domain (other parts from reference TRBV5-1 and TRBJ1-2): KAGVTQTPRYLIKTRGQQVTLSCSPISGHRSVSWYQQTPGQGLQFLFEYFSETQRNKGNFPGRFSGRQFSNSRSEMNVSTLELGDSALYLCASSSPDRGHYGYTFGSGTRLTVV.

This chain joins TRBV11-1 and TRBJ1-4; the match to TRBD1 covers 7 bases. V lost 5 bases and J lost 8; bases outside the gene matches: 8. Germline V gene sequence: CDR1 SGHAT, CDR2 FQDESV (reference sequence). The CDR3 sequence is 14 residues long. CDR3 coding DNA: TGTGCCAGCAGCCTCGACAGGGAAGGAGAAAAACTGTTTTTT. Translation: CASSLDREGEKLFF.

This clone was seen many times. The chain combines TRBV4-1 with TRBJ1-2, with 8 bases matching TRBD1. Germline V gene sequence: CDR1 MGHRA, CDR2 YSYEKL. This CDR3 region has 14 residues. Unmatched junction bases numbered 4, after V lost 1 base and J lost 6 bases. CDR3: CASSQADRGDGYTF. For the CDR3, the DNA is TGCGCCAGCAGCCAAGCCGACAGGGGAGATGGCTACACCTTC.